Detailed here is one TCR beta chain. TCRdb's copy holds only in-frame clones and misses some; the assay was immunoSEQ multiplex PCR. The sample contains 170,000 or so clones, approximately 92% of which appear only once. This sample is drawn from a study of control samples from healthy donors and cancer patients. CDR1 KGHDR and CDR2 SFDVKD come from the germline V gene. The ends lost 3 bases at V and 1 base at J; junction bases unmatched: 0. The CDR3 length is 15 residues. Sequenced sample: blood. This clonotype was obtained from a young man in good health. The chain carries TRBV24-1 and TRBJ1-4; 8 bases fit TRBD1. CDR3 DNA: TGTGCCACCAGTGATACAGGGGGAACTAATGAAAAACTGTTTTTT. It codes for CATSDTGGTNEKLFF.